Following are 19 T cell receptor beta chains from one sample sequenced in a study of T-cell reconstitution after alpha-beta-depleted transplantation in children (dated by TCRdb to the mid-2010s). Libraries came from PCR. Sequencing relied on an Illumina HiSeq 2500. Molecular barcoding was employed in the preparation of TCR libraries, with unique molecular identifiers being used to normalize TCRbeta repertoire quantification. The public reads were reprocessed in TCRdb via fastp at Q25 and MiXCR, keeping in-frame beta chains. Here each entry gathers all rows of one CDR3 protein and keeps the most common genes and DNA. The sample table lists roughly 590,000 distinct CDR3 sequences, 15% to 20% of them with a count of one. The ten largest account for approximately 1% of the sample. The sequences come from PBMCs from the stem cell graft donor, collected from the stem cell graft. These receptors originate from a human donor who donated a stem cell graft to a child with acute myeloid leukemia.

This clonotype was recorded many times. This chain connects TRBV30 to TRBJ2-2; D gene ambiguous. This CDR3 is 13 amino acids long. The V gene lost 1 base and the J gene lost 2 bases, with 5 bases spanning the gap. In germline, CDR1 is GTSNPN, CDR2 SVGIG (reference sequence). The CDR3 region has the DNA TGTGCCTGGAGTGCGTTTAACACCGGGGAGCTGTTTTTT. The encoded protein is CAWSAFNTGELFF. The whole variable domain, filled in from reference TRBV30 and TRBJ2-2, reads SQTIHQWPATLVQPVGSPLSLECTVEGTSNPNLYWYRQAAGRGLQLLFYSVGIGQISSEVPQNLSASRPQDRQFILSSKKLLLSDSGFYLCAWSAFNTGELFFGEGSRLTVL.

This chain links TRBV11-3 with TRBJ1-1; the D is unclear. CDR1 and CDR2 (germline): SGHNT, YENEEA. CDR3 length equals 13 residues. Trimming pared 5 bases from V and 4 bases from J, leaving 11 bases between. For the CDR3, the DNA is TGTGCCAGCAGCGACGGGCTGAGCACTGAAGCTTTCTTT. It yields the protein CASSDGLSTEAFF.

This clonotype was seen many times. This rearrangement joins TRBV15 to TRBJ2-7; the D gene is possibly TRBD1 (6 bases). V was shortened by 3 bases and J by 3 bases, with 12 bases between the two germline ends. The CDR3 contains 14 residues. Germline lookup yields CDR1 LNHNV and CDR2 YYDKDF (reference sequence). CDR3 nucleotides: TGTGCCACCAGCAGCCGAGGACAGAGCTACGAGCAGTACTTC. Translated: CATSSRGQSYEQYF.

At least ten counts were recorded for this clonotype. J is TRBJ2-1 and V is TRBV29-1; maybe TRBD1 (5 bases). V was trimmed by 4 bases and J by 5 bases, leaving 9 bases between them. This CDR3 has 12 amino acids. Germline loops: CDR1 SQVTM, CDR2 ANQGSEA. The CDR3 DNA sequence: TGCAGCGTTGTAAGACAGAACAATGAGCAGTTCTTC. Encoded protein: CSVVRQNNEQFF.

This clonotype was observed at least ten times. The gene calls are TRBV5-5 and TRBJ1-5; 9 bases agree with TRBD1. The junction had 6 bases not matched to a gene; V was cut back by 4 bases and J by 4 bases. Germline CDR1 is SGHKS and CDR2 is YYEKEE (reference sequence). The CDR3 runs to 15 residues. In DNA, the CDR3 is TGTGCCAGCAGCGCTACAGGGGGCGGAAATCAGCCCCAGCATTTT. Its translation is CASSATGGGNQPQHF.

This clonotype was picked up a small number of times. The chain combines TRBV7-7 with TRBJ2-1; 9 nucleotides match TRBD2. Germline CDR1 and CDR2: SSHAT and FNYEAQ (reference sequence). This CDR3 region has 14 residues. J lost 10 bases, V lost 0 bases, and 4 bases had no gene match. The CDR3 here is CASSLASTSGEQFF. The CDR3 DNA is TGTGCCAGCAGCTTAGCATCAACTAGCGGGGAGCAGTTCTTC.

There are many counts of this clonotype. The chain combines TRBV13 with TRBJ2-7; D is possibly TRBD1 (5 bases). CDR1 and CDR2 (germline): PRHDT, FYEKMQ (reference sequence). The CDR3 is made up of 15 amino acids. V was clipped by 5 bases and J by 1 base, with 15 bases between them. CDR3 amino acids: CASSPADTRSYEQYF. Written as DNA, the CDR3 is TGTGCCAGCAGCCCCGCGGACACCCGATCCTACGAGCAGTACTTC.

The chain combines TRBV4-2 with TRBJ2-1; 10 nucleotides agree with TRBD2. The CDR3 consists of 17 residues. With 0 bases clipped from V and 4 bases from J, the junction kept 6 bases outside the gene matches. From germline, CDR1 is LGHNA and CDR2 YNFKEQ. CDR3: CASSQEEGTSDYNEQFF. The CDR3, as DNA: TGTGCCAGCAGCCAAGAAGAGGGGACTAGCGATTACAATGAGCAGTTCTTC.

The gene calls are TRBV10-3 and TRBJ1-1, with 9 bases aligning to TRBD1. V trimming: 3 bases; J trimming: 6 bases; junction bases outside the gene matches: 8. Germline values: CDR1 ENHRY, CDR2 SYGVKD. The CDR3 consists of 15 residues. This chain's CDR3 is CAISEGGQGLPEAFF. As DNA, the CDR3 is TGTGCCATCAGTGAAGGTGGACAGGGGTTACCTGAAGCTTTCTTT.

This sequence joins TRBV4-1 and TRBJ1-2, with D possibly TRBD1 on 5 matching bases. V gave up 2 bases and J gave up 5 bases, with 18 bases separating them. Germline CDR1 is MGHRA and CDR2 is YSYEKL. The CDR3 runs to 16 residues. CDR3 nucleotides: TGCGCCAGCAGCCAATCCCCCAGGGTAATAGGGTATGGCTACACCTTC. This gives the protein CASSQSPRVIGYGYTF.

The sample holds many counts of this clonotype. The V and J genes are TRBV20-1 and TRBJ2-5; tentatively, D is TRBD1 (6 bases). V lost 1 base to trimming and J lost 6 bases, with 12 bases between them. The CDR3 length is 13 residues. Germline V gene data show CDR1 as DFQATT and CDR2 as SNEGSKA (reference sequence). The CDR3 loop reads CSARAGDKKTQYF. The CDR3 DNA is TGCAGTGCTAGAGCCGGGGACAAAAAGACCCAGTACTTC.

At least ten counts were recorded for this clonotype. The V and J genes are TRBV20-1 and TRBJ2-7; 9 positions match TRBD1. The CDR3 extends over 14 amino acids. The ends lost 4 bases at V and 3 bases at J; junction bases unmatched: 7. CDR1 is DFQATT and CDR2 is SNEGSKA in the germline V gene (reference sequence). The DNA for the CDR3 is TGCAGTGCTACCGACAGGGGGGTCCGCTACGAGCAGTACTTC. It yields the protein CSATDRGVRYEQYF.

This clonotype was seen ten or more times. The chain recombines TRBV20-1 with TRBJ2-2, with TRBD2 matching over 9 bases. The CDR3 has 15 amino acids. Germline V gives CDR1 DFQATT, CDR2 SNEGSKA (reference sequence). The J segment lost 3 bases and the V segment lost 3 bases, leaving 5 bases of the junction unmatched. CDR3 nucleotides: TGCAGTGCTAGGGACAGCGGGGGGCACACCGGGGAGCTGTTTTTT. Amino acids: CSARDSGGHTGELFF.

In its sample, this clonotype was seen many times. This chain uses TRBV20-1 with TRBJ2-3; D is perhaps TRBD1 or TRBD2 (6 bases each). V gave up 7 bases and J gave up 0 bases, with 8 bases separating them. This CDR3 comprises 12 residues. The V gene's germline CDR1 is DFQATT and CDR2 SNEGSKA (reference sequence). The CDR3 sequence is CSGGASTDTQYF. The CDR3 DNA reads TGCAGTGGGGGGGCTAGCACAGATACGCAGTATTTT.

This clonotype showed up many times. The chain joins TRBV12-3 or TRBV12-4 to TRBJ2-5, with D perhaps being TRBD1 or TRBD2 (5 bases each). V dropped 8 bases and J dropped 1 base, with 8 bases sitting between them. The CDR3 covers 12 residues. CDR3 in DNA: TGTGCCAGCGGGGGACGCCAAGAGACCCAGTACTTC. Translated: CASGGRQETQYF.

The chain combines TRBV7-9 with TRBJ2-5, with D tentatively TRBD2 (5 bases). V was cut by 1 base and J by 0 bases, with 6 bases left in between. Germline V gene lookup returns CDR1 SEHNR and CDR2 FQNEAQ (reference sequence). CDR3 length equals 14 residues. CDR3 loop: CASSLERDQETQYF. Here the CDR3 DNA reads TGTGCCAGCAGCTTAGAGAGGGACCAAGAGACCCAGTACTTC.

This clonotype has more than one count but fewer than ten. V usage is TRBV7-9 and J usage is TRBJ2-5; TRBD2 matches at 7 bases. Germline CDR1 SEHNR, CDR2 FQNEAQ (reference sequence). The trim removed 2 bases at V and 1 base at J, leaving 4 bases unmatched. The CDR3 loop spans 15 amino acids. The CDR3 loop reads CASSLYGGSQETQYF. CDR3 bases: TGTGCCAGCAGCTTATACGGGGGGTCCCAAGAGACCCAGTACTTC. The full variable domain, its missing parts supplied by reference TRBV7-9 and TRBJ2-5, is DTGVSQNPRHKITKRGQNVTFRCDPISEHNRLYWYRQTLGQGPEFLTYFQNEAQLEKSRLLSDRFSAERPKGSFSTLEIQRTEQGDSAMYLCASSLYGGSQETQYFGPGTRLLVL.

In nucleotides, the CDR3 is TGTGCCAGCAGCCCCTCTCGGAACAATGAGCAGTTCTTC. Amino acids: CASSPSRNNEQFF. V is TRBV13 and J is TRBJ2-1, with D unclear. From germline, CDR1 is PRHDT and CDR2 FYEKMQ (reference sequence). The CDR3 totals 13 residues. V lost 5 bases and J 5 bases, leaving 10 bases between the germline ends.

The chain joins TRBV5-1 to TRBJ2-5; TRBD2 matches 14 bases. The length of the CDR3 is 15 residues. The trim removed 3 bases at V and 4 bases at J, leaving 2 bases unmatched. CDR1 and CDR2 (germline): SGHRS, YFSETQ. CDR3 in DNA: TGCGCCAGCAGCTGGGGACTAGCGGGGGCAGAGACCCAGTACTTC. Its protein product is CASSWGLAGAETQYF.